This TCR beta chain emerged from a study of T cell responses to AZD1222 COVID-19 vaccine. Notes on the study in general: The sample set comprised mostly white British donors with more females, and clonal diversity was possibly underestimated.

Assay: immunoSEQ multiplex PCR; the TCRdb copy retains only in-frame clones and omits some. Here the sample spans roughly 150,000 clones, roughly 80% being singletons. The CDR3 length is 17 residues. The germline V and J ends were trimmed by 4 bases and 3 bases, with 21 bases remaining between them. The germline V gene has CDR1 LGHDT and CDR2 YNNKEL (reference sequence). As to this clone: Its antigen is currently unknown.

The chain couples TRBV3-1 (or the pseudogene TRBV3-2) to TRBJ1-1; a possible D gene is TRBD1 (5 bases). This receptor was obtained from an adult in good health. The material sequenced was peripheral blood, taken on day 0 of AZD1222 vaccination. The CDR3 coding sequence is TGTGCCAGCAGCCTATGGGGTGGGGGAGTAAGGTACACTGAAGCTTTCTTT. Its translation: CASSLWGGGVRYTEAFF.